The 3 T cell receptor beta chains in this list originate from one sample, sequenced in a study of blood T cell repertoires in COVID-19. Assay used: immunoSEQ multiplex PCR; TCRdb lists only in-frame clones, some missing. The repertoire has approximately 350,000 clones, 80% to 90% of them found once; the top ten carry more than 1%. The sequenced material came from peripheral blood. Receptor source: a man aged 35 to 55 with acute or convalescent COVID-19.

The gene calls are TRBV28 and TRBJ2-1, with TRBD2 matching 12 bases. The junction had 4 bases not matched to a gene; V was cut back by 4 bases and J by 3 bases. The CDR3 covers 16 residues. The V gene's germline CDR1 is MDHEN and CDR2 SYDVKM. The CDR3, as DNA: TGTGCCAGCAGTTCCCGACTAGCGGGAGTCTACAATGAGCAGTTCTTC. As protein: CASSSRLAGVYNEQFF.

The chain employs TRBV3-1 (or the pseudogene TRBV3-2) and TRBJ1-2, with a possible D match to TRBD1 (6 bases). Trimming pared 0 bases from V and 2 bases from J, leaving 16 bases between. The CDR3 has 17 amino acids. Looked up from germline, CDR1 is LGHDT and CDR2 is YNNKEL (reference sequence). The CDR3 DNA follows: TGTGCCAGCAGCCAAGAAGTTCTTGGGGGCGCGAACTATGGCTACACCTTC. It codes for CASSQEVLGGANYGYTF.

The chain combines TRBV5-1 with TRBJ2-2; D perhaps matches TRBD2 (5 bases). Germline V lookup: CDR1 SGHRS, CDR2 YFSETQ. The CDR3 extends over 12 amino acids. The ends were cut back, 9 bases at V and 0 bases at J, with 6 bases in the middle. The CDR3 reads CAILANTGELFF. CDR3 nucleotide sequence: TGCGCCATACTAGCGAACACCGGGGAGCTGTTTTTT.